What follows are 14 T cell receptor beta chains derived from one specimen sequenced in a study of blood T cell repertoires in COVID-19. Libraries were prepared by immunoSEQ multiplex PCR; TCRdb keeps only in-frame clonotypes and omits some of them. Of more than 50,000 clones listed, around 70% are singletons. Sequenced: peripheral blood. These receptors all come from a woman between 70 and 85 years old with acute or convalescent COVID-19.

The DNA for the CDR3 is TGCGCCAGCAGCTTGGAGGGGACTAGGGCGGAGACCCAGTACTTC. This translates into CASSLEGTRAETQYF. The rearrangement uses TRBV5-1 and TRBJ2-5, with TRBD2 matching 8 bases. Per germline, CDR1 SGHRS and CDR2 YFSETQ. V shed 0 bases, J shed 5 bases, and the junction held 6 bases outside the gene matches. This CDR3 has 15 residues.

This clone was seen more than once but under ten times. The CDR3 DNA is TGCGCCAGCAGTGAATCCACAGGGGGGGAAACTGAAGCTTTCTTT. This sequence encodes CASSESTGGETEAFF. The V and J genes are TRBV10-2 and TRBJ1-1; 8 bases map to TRBD1. The germline gives CDR1 WSHSY, CDR2 SAAADI. This CDR3 is built from 15 residues. Unmatched junction bases numbered 8, after V lost 3 bases and J lost 5 bases.

In its sample, this clone was seen a few times. The chain joins TRBV10-1 to TRBJ2-7, with 9 bases identical to TRBD2. The J segment lost 4 bases and the V segment lost 3 bases, leaving 4 bases of the junction unmatched. CDR1 is WNHNN and CDR2 is SYGVQD in the germline V gene (reference sequence). This CDR3 is 14 amino acids long. This CDR3 reads CASSDLAGSYEQYF. As DNA, the CDR3 is TGCGCCAGCAGTGATCTAGCGGGGTCGTACGAGCAGTACTTC.

The chain employs TRBV5-1 and TRBJ1-1, with D maybe TRBD1 (6 bases). The length of the CDR3 is 17 residues. The V end was cut by 3 bases, the J end by 0 bases, with 18 bases between. Germline V CDR1 and CDR2: SGHRS, YFSETQ. CDR3 sequence: CASSSRTGTIMNTEAFF. As DNA, the CDR3 is TGCGCCAGCAGCTCTCGAACAGGGACCATCATGAACACTGAAGCTTTCTTT.

This clone showed up just a few times. The V call is TRBV5-1, the J call TRBJ1-1; 7 bases map to TRBD1. V lost 3 bases, J lost 4 bases, and 6 bases stayed unmatched. The CDR3 contains 14 residues. Germline values: CDR1 SGHRS, CDR2 YFSETQ. CDR3 sequence: CASSSTGFVTEAFF. In nucleotides, the CDR3 is TGCGCCAGCAGCTCGACAGGGTTTGTCACTGAAGCTTTCTTT.

This clone was found once. The chain couples TRBV5-1 to TRBJ2-2, with 10 bases aligning to TRBD1. From germline, CDR1 is SGHRS and CDR2 YFSETQ. This CDR3 has 16 residues. The trim removed 7 bases at V and 5 bases at J, leaving 11 bases unmatched. The chain's CDR3 is CASSVMRTGGTGELFF. CDR3 sequence (DNA): TGCGCCAGCTCGGTGATGAGGACAGGGGGGACCGGGGAGCTGTTTTTT.

This clone showed up just once. The chain uses TRBV5-6 and TRBJ1-2; 11 positions agree with TRBD1. The germline CDR1 and CDR2 sequences are SGHDT and YYEEEE. Unmatched junction bases numbered 4, after V lost 5 bases and J lost 4 bases. CDR3 length equals 14 residues. CDR3 sequence reads: CASSTGTGGYGYTF. Here the CDR3 DNA reads TGTGCCAGCAGTACCGGGACAGGGGGCTATGGCTACACCTTC.

The chain is built from TRBV6-5 and TRBJ2-3, with TRBD2 matching over 9 bases. Germline CDR1 reads MNHEY; CDR2 reads SVGAGI. This CDR3 comprises 15 residues. The V and J ends lost 6 bases and 2 bases, in that order; junction bases with no gene match: 6. In DNA form, the CDR3 reads TGTGCCAGCAGGGTTGCGGGGGGGACCACAGATACGCAGTATTTT. Translation: CASRVAGGTTDTQYF.

This chain uses TRBV5-1 with TRBJ1-1, with 8 bases fitting TRBD1. CDR3 length: 16 amino acids. V lost 2 bases and J lost 1; bases outside the gene matches: 7. Germline values: CDR1 SGHRS, CDR2 YFSETQ. The CDR3 DNA follows: TGCGCCAGCAGCTTTGCTGCCGGGACAGGGAACACTGAAGCTTTCTTT. Translated: CASSFAAGTGNTEAFF. Using reference TRBV5-1 and TRBJ1-1 for the parts outside the CDR3, the full variable domain is KAGVTQTPRYLIKTRGQQVTLSCSPISGHRSVSWYQQTPGQGLQFLFEYFSETQRNKGNFPGRFSGRQFSNSRSEMNVSTLELGDSALYLCASSFAAGTGNTEAFFGQGTRLTVV.

The chain joins TRBV4-2 to TRBJ1-1; D not certain. The length of the CDR3 is 14 residues. Germline assignment: CDR1 LGHNA and CDR2 YNFKEQ. Trimming took off 4 bases at V and 1 base at J, with 10 bases between the two ends. In nucleotides, the CDR3 is TGTGCCAGCAGCCCATCCGAGGGGAACACTGAAGCTTTCTTT. Its protein is CASSPSEGNTEAFF.

J is TRBJ1-1 and V is TRBV18, with a tentative D call TRBD1 (5 bases). The germline V and J ends were trimmed by 3 bases and 1 base, with 15 bases remaining between them. Germline CDR1 and CDR2: KGHSH and LQKENI. The CDR3 consists of 16 residues. CDR3 nucleotide sequence: TGTGCCAGCTCACCCAGTTTTCAGGGCCCGAACACTGAAGCTTTCTTT. This encodes CASSPSFQGPNTEAFF.

The V gene is TRBV29-1, the J gene TRBJ1-2, with 7 bases lining up with TRBD1. Germline loops: CDR1 SQVTM, CDR2 ANQGSEA. The CDR3 loop spans 18 amino acids. V trimming: 6 bases; J trimming: 3 bases; junction bases outside the gene matches: 22. In nucleotides, the CDR3 is TGCAGCGTCCGTACGCCTGCCGGGACAGTTCTCGAGGACTATGGCTACACCTTC. It codes for CSVRTPAGTVLEDYGYTF.

The chain is built from TRBV5-5 and TRBJ2-5; maybe TRBD1 (8 bases). The ends were cut back, 2 bases at V and 5 bases at J, with 13 bases in the middle. Germline V CDR1 and CDR2: SGHKS, YYEKEE (reference sequence). This CDR3 is built from 14 residues. CDR3 protein: CASSFTGGGETQYF. The CDR3 nucleotides read TGTGCCAGCAGCTTTACAGGGGGAGGGGAGACCCAGTACTTC.

This chain uses TRBV11-3 with TRBJ2-5, with 14 bases aligning to TRBD2. This CDR3 contains 20 residues. The V gene end was trimmed by 4 bases and the J gene end by 1 base; junction bases not matched to a gene: 14. The V gene's germline CDR1 is SGHNT and CDR2 YENEEA. CDR3 residues: CASSSGTSGGLYNSQETQYF. CDR3 bases: TGTGCCAGCAGCTCCGGGACTAGCGGGGGTCTATATAATTCCCAAGAGACCCAGTACTTC.